The sequence of this T cell receptor beta chain was determined in a study of blood T cell repertoires in COVID-19. Study information: There were acute and convalescent COVID-19 samples, and they came from the United States, Italy and Spain. PBMCs, B-cell-depleted T cells, or T cells were the source of the cDNA or gDNA that made up the material.

Methods used by the authors: From reference gene primer amplification, estimates of nucleated cell counts were derived. Profiling relied on immunoSEQ multiplex PCR, and the TCRdb table lists in-frame clones only, not all of them. Clone size and the V and J calls come from that table; the DNA yielded D and trimming. The data contain about 130,000 clones, under 85% of them singletons. The CDR3 is made up of 15 amino acids. Per germline, CDR1 MDHEN and CDR2 SYDVKM. The ends were cut back, 2 bases at V and 3 bases at J, with 14 bases in the middle. The TCR originated in a man between 60 and 70 years old with acute or convalescent COVID-19. This chain connects TRBV28 to TRBJ2-7, with a weak D call TRBD2 (5 bases). The sequencing sample was made of peripheral blood. The CDR3 nucleotides are TGTGCCAGCAGTTTACGAGGACTGGGTGGCTACGAGCAGTACTTC. This translates into CASSLRGLGGYEQYF.